The 28 T cell receptor beta chains below come from one sample, sequenced in a study of cytomegalovirus exposure and HLA in healthy donors. In the PCR, 60 Vbeta and 13 Jbeta primers were used. Only in-frame clones appear in the TCRdb table, and some are missing; sequencing was by immunoSEQ multiplex PCR. The sample lists 150,000 to 200,000 clones, 75% to 90% occurring once. The source material was PBMCs. These receptors originate from a girl aged 2 to 9 in good health and CMV-seropositive.

This clone was observed a single time. The chain couples TRBV7-2 to TRBJ2-1; D unclear. Germline assignment: CDR1 SGHTA and CDR2 FQGNSA. V lost 0 bases and J lost 4, with 10 bases in between. The CDR3 consists of 15 residues. The CDR3 DNA follows: TGTGCCAGCAGCTTAGCGTTTTCCCTATACAATGAGCAGTTCTTC. Translated, it gives CASSLAFSLYNEQFF.

This chain connects TRBV14 to TRBJ2-5; TRBD1 matches 11 bases. CDR1 is SGHDN, CDR2 FVKESK, per germline. V lost 5 bases, J lost 5 bases, and 10 bases stayed unmatched. This CDR3 comprises 16 residues. CDR3 bases: TGTGCCAGCAGCTTCCTCACGGGACAGGGGGAGGAGACCCAGTACTTC. As protein: CASSFLTGQGEETQYF. Filled out from reference TRBV14 and TRBJ2-5, the complete variable domain reads EAGVTQFPSHSVIEKGQTVTLRCDPISGHDNLYWYRRVMGKEIKFLLHFVKESKQDESGMPNNRFLAERTGGTYSTLKVQPAELEDSGVYFCASSFLTGQGEETQYFGPGTRLLVL.

The chain has TRBV5-1 and TRBJ2-5; TRBD1 might be the D (6 bases). The J call may be faulty, since TRBJ2-7 better matches the DNA end. The CDR3 loop spans 12 amino acids. CDR1 is SGHRS, CDR2 YFSETQ, per germline. CDR3 nucleotide sequence: TGCGCCAGCAGCTTGAGGGGGATCGAGCAGTACTTC. It encodes CASSLRGIEQYF.

This clone came up a few times. The chain links TRBV27 to TRBJ2-1, with 9 nucleotides matching TRBD2. V gave up 7 bases and J gave up 2 bases; unmatched junction bases: 9. From germline, CDR1 is MNHEY and CDR2 SMNVEV (reference sequence). The CDR3 has 16 residues. Written as DNA, the CDR3 is TGTGCCAGCACCTTGGGCGGGAGGGCGGCCTACAATGAGCAGTTCTTC. Its translation is CASTLGGRAAYNEQFF.

The V and J genes are TRBV6-5 and TRBJ1-2; D not resolved. V lost 5 bases and J 8 bases, leaving 12 bases between the germline ends. The V gene's germline CDR1 is MNHEY and CDR2 SVGAGI. This CDR3 has 12 amino acids. The CDR3 region is CASSPPGGGYTF. The CDR3 region has the DNA TGTGCCAGCAGTCCCCCGGGAGGGGGCTACACCTTC.

V and J are TRBV5-6 and TRBJ2-2, with D perhaps matching TRBD2 (6 bases). The V gene's germline CDR1 is SGHDT and CDR2 YYEEEE. V was pared by 4 bases and J by 1 base, with 14 bases between. The CDR3 is 16 residues long. CDR3 residues: CASSQGLRGNTGELFF. CDR3 DNA: TGTGCCAGCAGCCAGGGACTCCGGGGGAACACCGGGGAGCTGTTTTTT.

V and J are TRBV7-2 and TRBJ2-7; TRBD2 agrees at 8 bases. After removal of 1 base from V and 4 bases from J, the junction contained 3 bases not matched to a gene. In germline, CDR1 is SGHTA, CDR2 FQGNSA. This CDR3 contains 14 residues. The CDR3 here is CASSLVGTSYEQYF. The DNA for the CDR3 is TGTGCCAGCAGCTTAGTAGGGACTAGTTACGAGCAGTACTTC.

CDR3 sequence reads: CASRTGERYSNQPQHF. The CDR3 nucleotides are TGTGCCAGTAGGACAGGGGAACGGTATAGCAATCAGCCCCAGCATTTT. The chain is built from TRBV19 and TRBJ1-5; 8 bases align to TRBD1. Germline V gene data show CDR1 as LNHDA and CDR2 as SQIVND (reference sequence). The CDR3 runs 16 residues. Trimming at V came to 6 bases and at J to 0 bases, leaving 7 bases not matched to a gene.

The J gene is TRBJ1-6, the V gene TRBV4-1; possible D gene TRBD1, 5 bases. V lost 1 base, J lost 8 bases, and 9 bases lay in between. This CDR3 is 14 amino acids long. Germline CDR1 MGHRA, CDR2 YSYEKL. The CDR3 loop is CASSQGTTDSPLHF. The CDR3 DNA reads TGCGCCAGCAGCCAAGGGACGACAGATTCACCCCTCCACTTT.

The V call is TRBV27, the J call TRBJ1-5, with D perhaps TRBD1 (5 bases). This CDR3 is 18 amino acids long. V was pared by 6 bases and J by 9 bases, with 30 bases between. Per the germline V gene, CDR1 is MNHEY and CDR2 is SMNVEV (reference sequence). CDR3 amino acids: CASSSWRDSIGLGRPQHF. Written as DNA, the CDR3 is TGTGCCAGCAGCTCGTGGAGGGACTCGATCGGCTTAGGGAGGCCCCAGCATTTT.

In nucleotides, the CDR3 is TGTGCCAGCCGGGACTTACAAGAGACCCAGTACTTC. It yields the protein CASRDLQETQYF. The genes are TRBV7-9 and TRBJ2-5; D possibly corresponds to TRBD2 (6 bases). This CDR3 spans 12 amino acids. The V and J ends lost 8 bases and 2 bases respectively, with 9 bases between them. Germline V gene sequence: CDR1 SEHNR, CDR2 FQNEAQ (reference sequence).

J is TRBJ2-5 and V is TRBV5-1, with 9 bases identical to TRBD1. The CDR3 sequence is 15 residues long. CDR1 is SGHRS and CDR2 is YFSETQ in the germline V gene. The trim removed 2 bases at V and 7 bases at J, leaving 9 bases unmatched. The CDR3 DNA reads TGCGCCAGCAGCTTCACGACAGGGGGGTTCGGGACCCAGTACTTC. Amino acid sequence: CASSFTTGGFGTQYF. Full variable domain (missing parts from reference TRBV5-1 and TRBJ2-5): KAGVTQTPRYLIKTRGQQVTLSCSPISGHRSVSWYQQTPGQGLQFLFEYFSETQRNKGNFPGRFSGRQFSNSRSEMNVSTLELGDSALYLCASSFTTGGFGTQYFGPGTRLLVL.

V gene TRBV2 combines with J gene TRBJ2-3, with TRBD2 identical over 10 bases. The CDR3 has 15 residues. The germline V gene encodes CDR1 SNHLY and CDR2 FYNNEI. Germline trimming cut 6 bases from V and 2 bases from J; bases unmatched to any gene: 5. The CDR3 bases are TGTGCCAGCAGGACTGGACTAGCGGCCACAGATACGCAGTATTTT. Translation gives CASRTGLAATDTQYF.

There are a few counts of this clone. The rearrangement links TRBV29-1 to TRBJ2-5, with D maybe TRBD2 (5 bases). Trimming removed 7 bases at V and 1 base at J, with 16 bases between. The CDR3 is 14 residues long. Per germline, CDR1 SQVTM and CDR2 ANQGSEA. CDR3 nucleotides: TGCAGCGCCCAAGTCACCGGGATCCAAGAGACCCAGTACTTC. Protein product: CSAQVTGIQETQYF. Supplemented by reference TRBV29-1 and TRBJ2-5, the full variable domain reads SAVISQKPSRDICQRGTSLTIQCQVDSQVTMMFWYRQQPGQSLTLIATANQGSEATYESGFVIDKFPISRPNLTFSTLTVSNMSPEDSSIYLCSAQVTGIQETQYFGPGTRLLVL.

J is TRBJ2-3 and V is TRBV30; possibly TRBD1 for D (6 bases). There are 15 residues in the CDR3. Germline CDR1 and CDR2: GTSNPN and SVGIG (reference sequence). V was cut by 1 base and J by 5 bases, with 16 bases left in between. The CDR3 bases are TGTGCCTGGAGTGCCTCGGGACACGAGGGAGATACGCAGTATTTT. Its translation is CAWSASGHEGDTQYF.

The gene calls are TRBV28 and TRBJ2-1; 7 positions match TRBD2. V shed 5 bases and J 5 bases; nucleotides not matched to a gene: 12. Looked up from germline, CDR1 is MDHEN and CDR2 is SYDVKM. This CDR3 region has 16 residues. CDR3 nucleotides: TGTGCCAGCAGTAAACCACTAGCGCCGAAAAACAATGAGCAGTTCTTC. Its protein product is CASSKPLAPKNNEQFF.

This clone came up once. The rearrangement links TRBV18 to TRBJ1-3; possible D gene TRBD1, 5 bases. CDR1 and CDR2 from the germline V gene are KGHSH and LQKENI. This CDR3 has 16 residues. The V end was cut by 2 bases, the J end by 0 bases, with 11 bases between. The CDR3, as DNA: TGTGCCAGCTCACCAAGGGCAGGGAACTCTGGAAACACCATATATTTT. Its translation: CASSPRAGNSGNTIYF.

This clone was seen more than once but under ten times. This rearrangement joins TRBV30 to TRBJ1-4; maybe TRBD1 (5 bases). The CDR3 loop spans 17 amino acids. The ends were cut back, 2 bases at V and 4 bases at J, with 20 bases in the middle. Per the germline V gene, CDR1 is GTSNPN and CDR2 is SVGIG (reference sequence). CDR3 DNA: TGTGCCTGGAGTCTCATCAGGACACCCACGGGTAATGAAAAACTGTTTTTT. Its protein product is CAWSLIRTPTGNEKLFF.

This clone was counted a few times. The chain is built from TRBV6-6 and TRBJ2-2; 7 nucleotides line up with TRBD2. Losses at the gene ends were 6 bases for V and 0 bases for J; bases not matched to a gene: 7. Germline CDR1 reads MNHNY; CDR2 reads SVGAGI (reference sequence). The CDR3 loop spans 16 amino acids. The CDR3 DNA follows: TGTGCCAGCAGGGGTCAGCGGGGCCCGAACACCGGGGAGCTGTTTTTT. As protein: CASRGQRGPNTGELFF.

This rearrangement joins TRBV10-3 to TRBJ2-1; 9 nucleotides align to TRBD2. CDR3 length: 16 residues. CDR1 ENHRY and CDR2 SYGVKD come from the germline V gene. V dropped 3 bases and J dropped 5; count of bases not matched to a gene: 8. The CDR3 here is CAISDVASGTHNEQFF. In DNA, the CDR3 is TGTGCCATCAGTGATGTTGCTAGCGGGACCCACAATGAGCAGTTCTTC.

Turning to this clone: An end of the junction does not agree with germline; a read error may underlie this. The CDR3 protein is CQQVETQAPRQPQHF. CDR3 nucleotide sequence: TGCCAGCAGGTCGAGACACAGGCCCCCAGACAGCCCCAGCATTTT. This chain joins TRBV6-4 and TRBJ1-5; the D gene is possibly TRBD1 (5 bases). Looked up from germline, CDR1 is MRHNA and CDR2 is SNTAGT. This CDR3 contains 15 residues.

V is TRBV6-1 and J is TRBJ2-7; TRBD2 is a possible D gene (5 bases). Germline CDR1 MNHNS, CDR2 SASEGT. CDR3 size: 16 residues. The V gene lost 4 bases and the J gene lost 0 bases, with 16 bases spanning the gap. CDR3: CASSGTYSVSSYEQYF. CDR3 coding DNA: TGTGCCAGCAGTGGGACCTATAGCGTCTCCTCCTACGAGCAGTACTTC.

Only a few counts were recorded for this clone. In DNA form, the CDR3 reads TGTGCCAGCAGTTCTCTTCGGGACAGGGCCCACACAGATACGCAGTATTTT. Amino acids: CASSSLRDRAHTDTQYF. The V and J genes are TRBV28 and TRBJ2-3; 9 nucleotides agree with TRBD1. The V and J ends lost 4 bases and 2 bases, in that order; junction bases with no gene match: 10. In germline, CDR1 is MDHEN, CDR2 SYDVKM. The CDR3 runs 17 residues. Using reference TRBV28 and TRBJ2-3 for the parts outside the CDR3, the full variable domain is DVKVTQSSRYLVKRTGEKVFLECVQDMDHENMFWYRQDPGLGLRLIYFSYDVKMKEKGDIPEGYSVSREKKERFSLILESASTNQTSMYLCASSSLRDRAHTDTQYFGPGTRLTVL.

About this clone itself: Other DNA sequences in the sample encode the same CDR3. The rearrangement joins TRBV5-1 to TRBJ2-2; D unresolved. Germline CDR1 SGHRS, CDR2 YFSETQ. The CDR3 sequence is 13 residues long. The V gene lost 0 bases and the J gene lost 5 bases, with 5 bases spanning the gap. CDR3 residues: CASSLDRTGELFF. DNA of the CDR3: TGCGCCAGCAGCTTGGACAGAACCGGGGAGCTGTTTTTT.

Here the CDR3 reads CASSQVPASCQPQHF. The CDR3 nucleotides read TGCGCCAGCAGCCAAGTCCCAGCGAGCTGTCAGCCCCAGCATTTT. V and J are TRBV4-1 and TRBJ1-5; no definite D call. CDR3 length: 15 amino acids. CDR1 and CDR2 (germline): MGHRA, YSYEKL. V lost 1 base and J 6 bases, leaving 13 bases between the germline ends.

The chain uses TRBV6-5 and TRBJ2-7; D may be TRBD2 (7 bases). Looked up from germline, CDR1 is MNHEY and CDR2 is SVGAGI. The CDR3 loop spans 15 amino acids. V dropped 2 bases and J dropped 1 base, with 12 bases sitting between them. The DNA of the CDR3 is TGTGCCAGCAGTTACGGGCGGGGGCGGTCCTACGAGCAGTACTTC. Translation: CASSYGRGRSYEQYF.

The gene calls are TRBV5-1 and TRBJ2-2, with 8 bases aligning to TRBD1. Unmatched junction bases numbered 8, after V lost 7 bases and J lost 6 bases. The CDR3 is 14 residues long. Germline-derived CDR1 and CDR2 are SGHRS and YFSETQ. CDR3 in DNA: TGCGCCAGCCGGACAGGGAACCCTCCCGGGGAGCTGTTTTTT. Translation: CASRTGNPPGELFF.

V usage is TRBV30 and J usage is TRBJ1-5, with D unresolved. The V and J ends lost 2 bases and 7 bases respectively, with 15 bases between them. CDR1 and CDR2 from the germline V gene are GTSNPN and SVGIG (reference sequence). The CDR3 loop spans 14 amino acids. The CDR3 is CAWSRGRGDQPQHF. CDR3 nucleotides: TGTGCCTGGAGTAGAGGGCGGGGAGACCAGCCCCAGCATTTT. Drawing the rest from reference TRBV30 and TRBJ1-5, the complete variable domain is SQTIHQWPATLVQPVGSPLSLECTVEGTSNPNLYWYRQAAGRGLQLLFYSVGIGQISSEVPQNLSASRPQDRQFILSSKKLLLSDSGFYLCAWSRGRGDQPQHFGDGTRLSIL.